This is a list of T cell receptor beta chains from one sample in a study of cytomegalovirus exposure and HLA in healthy donors. Sequenced by immunoSEQ multiplex PCR; TCRdb stores in-frame clones only, minus some. The sample holds tens of thousands of clones. The sequencing sample was made of PBMCs. The receptors originated from a man in his forties or fifties in good health and CMV-seronegative. CDR3s include the opening cysteine and the closing phenylalanine or tryptophan. A D gene is named only where the DNA matches it firmly.

>TRBV9|TRBJ2-1|15|TRBD2
TGTGCCAGCAGCGTAGCGGGGGGGGATTACAATGAGCAGTTCTTC
CASSVAGGDYNEQFF
>TRBV4-2|TRBJ2-5|12|NA
TGTGCCAGCAGTCCCGGGCAAGAGACCCAGTACTTC
CASSPGQETQYF
>TRBV7-8|TRBJ1-4|17|TRBD1
TGTGCCAGCAGCTCGAGAGGACAGGGGGTCACTGATGAAAAACTGTTTTTT
CASSSRGQGVTDEKLFF
>TRBV11-2|TRBJ2-3|12|NA
TGTGCCAGCAGCTCGACGAGGGCTACGCAGTATTTT
CASSSTRATQYF
>TRBV4-3|TRBJ2-3|15|TRBD1
TGCGCCAGCAGCCACAGGGGGCGCGAATCAGATACGCAGTATTTT
CASSHRGRESDTQYF
>TRBV20-1|TRBJ2-1|11|NA
TGCAGTGCCGACAGTTACAATGAGCAGTTCTTC
CSADSYNEQFF
>TRBV9|TRBJ1-1|12|NA
TGTGCCAGCAGCGTAACGGACACTGAAGCTTTCTTT
CASSVTDTEAFF
>TRBV9|TRBJ2-7|16|NA
TGTGCCAGCAGCCCACAGGGACCCAGGGGGGCCTACGAGCAGTACTTC
CASSPQGPRGAYEQYF
>TRBV4-1|TRBJ1-4|13|NA
TGCGCCAGCAGCCAACCGAATACTATAAAACTGTTTTTT
CASSQPNTIKLFF
>TRBV7-2|TRBJ1-1|14|TRBD1
TGTGCCAGCAGCTTCCAAGGACAGGGGGCTGAAGCTTTCTTT
CASSFQGQGAEAFF
>TRBV7-3|TRBJ1-2|14|TRBD1
TGTGCCAGCAGCTTTGGACAGGGTACGGAGGGCTACACCTTC
CASSFGQGTEGYTF
>TRBV7-9|TRBJ2-3|14|NA
TGTGCCAGCGGGCCTTACCGACTAACAGATACGCAGTATTTT
CASGPYRLTDTQYF
>TRBV20-1|TRBJ2-1|11|NA
TGCAGTGCTAGAGGGGGGCCTGAGCAGTTCTTC
CSARGGPEQFF
>TRBV19|TRBJ1-1|15|NA
TGTGCCAGTAGAACCTTCGGGGGGTTAAACACTGAAGCTTTCTTT
CASRTFGGLNTEAFF
>TRBV7-2|TRBJ1-5|14|NA
TGTGCCAGCAGCTTAGGTCGCGGCAATCAGCCCCAGCATTTT
CASSLGRGNQPQHF
>TRBV5-4|TRBJ2-1|13|TRBD1
TGTGCCAGCAGGCGACAGGGTTCCGATGAGCAGTTCTTC
CASRRQGSDEQFF
>TRBV7-9|TRBJ1-6|14|NA
TGTGCCAGCAGCTTAATGGGAGGTAATTCACCCCTCCACTTT
CASSLMGGNSPLHF
>TRBV5-6|TRBJ1-5|14|NA
TGTGCCAGCAGCCTTGGACAGCTCCAGGCGCCCCAGCATTTT
CASSLGQLQAPQHF